The clone carrying this T cell receptor beta chain was recorded many times. Unique molecular identifiers were incorporated during preparation of the TCRbeta library. Via MiXCR, TCRdb re-called the PCR reads, giving one row per CDR3 protein. The sample has roughly 350,000 distinct CDR3 sequences, 10% seen once; the top ten hold under 3%. The sample originates from a study of T-cell reconstitution after alpha-beta-depleted transplantation in children. In germline, CDR1 is SGHTA, CDR2 FQGNSA. The CDR3 has 16 residues. Trimming took 5 bases from V and 1 from J; bases not matched to a gene: 7. Sequenced material: PBMCs from the stem cell graft donor, taken from the stem cell graft. The chain links TRBV7-2 to TRBJ2-2; TRBD2 agrees at 7 bases. This receptor was obtained from a human donor who donated a stem cell graft to a child with acute lymphoblastic leukemia. The CDR3 DNA is TGTGCCAGCAGCCCAGCGGGACTCCAGAACACCGGGGAGCTGTTTTTT. Its protein product is CASSPAGLQNTGELFF.